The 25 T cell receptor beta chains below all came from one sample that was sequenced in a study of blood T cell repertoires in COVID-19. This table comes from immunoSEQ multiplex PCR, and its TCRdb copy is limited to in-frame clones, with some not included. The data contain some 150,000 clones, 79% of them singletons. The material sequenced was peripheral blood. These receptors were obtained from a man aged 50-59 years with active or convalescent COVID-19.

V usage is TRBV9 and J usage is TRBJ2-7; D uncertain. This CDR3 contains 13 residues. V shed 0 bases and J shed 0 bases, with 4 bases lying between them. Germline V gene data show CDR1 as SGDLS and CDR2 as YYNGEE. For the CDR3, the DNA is TGTGCCAGCAGCGTAGGGGCCTCCTACGAGCAGTACTTC. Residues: CASSVGASYEQYF. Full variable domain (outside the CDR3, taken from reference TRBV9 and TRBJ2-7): DSGVTQTPKHLITATGQRVTLRCSPRSGDLSVYWYQQSLDQGLQFLIQYYNGEERAKGNILERFSAQQFPDLHSELNLSSLELGDSALYFCASSVGASYEQYFGPGTRLTVT.

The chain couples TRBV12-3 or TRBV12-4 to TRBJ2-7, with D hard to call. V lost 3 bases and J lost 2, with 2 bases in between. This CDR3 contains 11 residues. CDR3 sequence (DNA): TGTGCCAGCAGTTTTACCTACGAGCAGTACTTC. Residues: CASSFTYEQYF.

The CDR3 nucleotides are TGTGCCAGTGGAGCGGGAGGGCGCACAGATACGCAGTATTTT. It translates to CASGAGGRTDTQYF. The genes are TRBV5-5 and TRBJ2-3, with TRBD2 identical over 10 bases. Germline assignment: CDR1 SGHKS and CDR2 YYEKEE (reference sequence). J lost 1 base, V lost 8 bases, and 4 bases had no gene match. CDR3 length: 14 residues.

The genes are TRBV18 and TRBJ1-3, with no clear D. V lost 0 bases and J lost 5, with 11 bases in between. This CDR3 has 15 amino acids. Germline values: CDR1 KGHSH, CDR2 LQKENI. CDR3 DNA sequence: TGTGCCAGCTCACCACCCGTCGGGGAAAGAAACACCATATATTTT. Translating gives CASSPPVGERNTIYF.

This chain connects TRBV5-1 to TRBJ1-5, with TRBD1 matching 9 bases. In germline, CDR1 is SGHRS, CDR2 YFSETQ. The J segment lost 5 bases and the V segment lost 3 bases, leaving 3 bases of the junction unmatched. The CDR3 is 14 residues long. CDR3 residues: CASSSTGGDQPQHF. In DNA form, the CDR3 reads TGCGCCAGCAGCTCCACAGGGGGCGATCAGCCCCAGCATTTT.

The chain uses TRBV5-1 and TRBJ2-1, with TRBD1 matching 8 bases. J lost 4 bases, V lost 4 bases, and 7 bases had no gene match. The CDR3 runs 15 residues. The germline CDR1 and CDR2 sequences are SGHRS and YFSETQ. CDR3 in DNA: TGCGCCAGCAGCACCGCAGGGGGCCCTTACAATGAGCAGTTCTTC. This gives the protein CASSTAGGPYNEQFF.

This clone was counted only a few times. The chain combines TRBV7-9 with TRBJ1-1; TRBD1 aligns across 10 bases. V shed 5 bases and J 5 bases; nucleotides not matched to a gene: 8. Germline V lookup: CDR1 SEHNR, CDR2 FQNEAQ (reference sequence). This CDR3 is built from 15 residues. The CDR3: CASSTRTGGVTEAFF. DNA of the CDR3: TGTGCCAGCAGCACAAGGACAGGGGGAGTGACTGAAGCTTTCTTT.

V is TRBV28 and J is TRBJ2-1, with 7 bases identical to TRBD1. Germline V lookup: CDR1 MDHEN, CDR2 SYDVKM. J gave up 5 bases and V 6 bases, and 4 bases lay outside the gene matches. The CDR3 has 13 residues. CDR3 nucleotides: TGTGCCAGCAGCTCCGACAGGGACAATGAGCAGTTCTTC. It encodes CASSSDRDNEQFF.

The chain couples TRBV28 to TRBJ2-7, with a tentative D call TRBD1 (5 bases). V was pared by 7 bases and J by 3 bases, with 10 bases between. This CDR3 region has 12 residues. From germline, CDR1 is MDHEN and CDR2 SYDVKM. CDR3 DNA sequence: TGTGCCAGCACCTTTCAGGGCTACGAGCAGTACTTC. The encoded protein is CASTFQGYEQYF.

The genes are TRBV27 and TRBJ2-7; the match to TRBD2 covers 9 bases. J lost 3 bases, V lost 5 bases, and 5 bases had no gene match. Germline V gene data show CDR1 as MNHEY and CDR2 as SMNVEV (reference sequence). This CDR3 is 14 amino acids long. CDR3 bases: TGTGCCAGCAGTAAGGGACTAGCCTTCTACGAGCAGTACTTC. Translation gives CASSKGLAFYEQYF.

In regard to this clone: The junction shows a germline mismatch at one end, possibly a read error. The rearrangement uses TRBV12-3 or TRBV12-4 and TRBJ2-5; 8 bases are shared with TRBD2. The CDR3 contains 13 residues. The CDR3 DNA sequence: TGTGCCAGCAGTCCACACAGCGGGAGTGGGGGGAACTTC. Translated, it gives CASSPHSGSGGNF.

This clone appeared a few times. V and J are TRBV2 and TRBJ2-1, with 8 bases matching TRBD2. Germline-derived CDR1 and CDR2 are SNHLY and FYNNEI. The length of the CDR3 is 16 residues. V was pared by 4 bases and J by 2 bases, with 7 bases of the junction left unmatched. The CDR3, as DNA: TGTGCCAGCAGTGGTTTTGCGGGAGGCGCCTACAATGAGCAGTTCTTC. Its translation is CASSGFAGGAYNEQFF.

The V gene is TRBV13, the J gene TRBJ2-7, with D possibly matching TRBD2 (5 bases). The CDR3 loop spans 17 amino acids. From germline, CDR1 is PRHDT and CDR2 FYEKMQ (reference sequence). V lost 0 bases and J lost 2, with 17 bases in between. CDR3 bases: TGTGCCAGCAGCTTAGGAAGTGGACTCCTAACGACCTACGAGCAGTACTTC. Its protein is CASSLGSGLLTTYEQYF.

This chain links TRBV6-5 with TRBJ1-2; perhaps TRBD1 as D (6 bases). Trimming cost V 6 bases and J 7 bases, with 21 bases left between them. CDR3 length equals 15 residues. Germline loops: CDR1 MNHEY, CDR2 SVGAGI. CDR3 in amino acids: CASRTPGQLGSGYTF. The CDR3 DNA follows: TGTGCCAGCAGGACCCCGGGACAACTAGGGTCTGGCTACACCTTC.

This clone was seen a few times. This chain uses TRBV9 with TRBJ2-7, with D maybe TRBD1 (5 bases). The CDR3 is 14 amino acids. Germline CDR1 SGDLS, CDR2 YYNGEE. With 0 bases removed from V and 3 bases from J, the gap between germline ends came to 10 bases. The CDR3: CASSVEDISYEQYF. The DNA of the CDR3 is TGTGCCAGCAGCGTAGAGGACATTAGCTACGAGCAGTACTTC.

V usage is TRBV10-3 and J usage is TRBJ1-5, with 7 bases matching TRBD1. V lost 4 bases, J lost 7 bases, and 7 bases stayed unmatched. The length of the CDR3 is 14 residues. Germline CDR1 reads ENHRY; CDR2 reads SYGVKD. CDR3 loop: CAISATGDGQPQHF. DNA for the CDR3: TGTGCCATCAGTGCAACAGGGGACGGCCAGCCCCAGCATTTT.

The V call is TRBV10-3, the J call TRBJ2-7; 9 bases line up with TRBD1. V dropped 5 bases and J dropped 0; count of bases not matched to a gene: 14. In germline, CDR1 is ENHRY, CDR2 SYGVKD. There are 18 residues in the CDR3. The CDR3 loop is CAISSDRGLPNSSYEQYF. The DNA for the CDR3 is TGTGCCATCAGTTCGGACAGGGGTCTACCTAACAGCTCCTACGAGCAGTACTTC.

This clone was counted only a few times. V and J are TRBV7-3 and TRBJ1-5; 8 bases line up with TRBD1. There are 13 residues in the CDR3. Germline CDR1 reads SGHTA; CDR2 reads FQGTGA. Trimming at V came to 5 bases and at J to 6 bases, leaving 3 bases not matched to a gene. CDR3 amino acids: CASSPTGGQPQHF. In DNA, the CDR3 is TGTGCCAGCAGCCCTACAGGGGGTCAGCCCCAGCATTTT.

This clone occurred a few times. The CDR3 region is CASRSYNEQFF. The CDR3 nucleotides read TGTGCCAGCAGGAGCTACAATGAGCAGTTCTTC. This chain connects TRBV25-1 to TRBJ2-1; no reliable D call. The germline V gene has CDR1 MGHDK and CDR2 SYGVNS. There are 11 residues in the CDR3. V was shortened by 6 bases and J by 3 bases, with 3 bases between the two germline ends. Full variable domain (rest looked up from reference TRBV25-1 and TRBJ2-1): EADIYQTPRYLVIGTGKKITLECSQTMGHDKMYWYQQDPGMELHLIHYSYGVNSTEKGDLSSESTVSRIRTEHFPLTLESARPSHTSQYLCASRSYNEQFFGPGTRLTVL.

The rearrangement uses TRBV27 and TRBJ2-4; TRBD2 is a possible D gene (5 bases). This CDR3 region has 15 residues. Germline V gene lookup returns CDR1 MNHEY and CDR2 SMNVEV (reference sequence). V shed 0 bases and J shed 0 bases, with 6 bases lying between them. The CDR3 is CASSLSRVAKNIQYF. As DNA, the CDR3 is TGTGCCAGCAGTTTATCGCGGGTAGCCAAAAACATTCAGTACTTC.

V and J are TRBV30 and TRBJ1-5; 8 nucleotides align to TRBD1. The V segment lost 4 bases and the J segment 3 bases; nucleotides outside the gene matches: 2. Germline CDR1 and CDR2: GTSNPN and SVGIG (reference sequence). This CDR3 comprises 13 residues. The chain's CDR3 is CAWTGGTNQPQHF. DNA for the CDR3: TGTGCCTGGACAGGGGGCACCAATCAGCCCCAGCATTTT.

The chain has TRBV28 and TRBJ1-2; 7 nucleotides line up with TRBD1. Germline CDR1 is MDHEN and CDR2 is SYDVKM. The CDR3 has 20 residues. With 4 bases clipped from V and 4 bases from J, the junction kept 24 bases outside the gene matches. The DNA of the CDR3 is TGTGCCAGCAGTTCTTTAGGGGACAGCTTAGGGGATCGGTCCCTCTATGGCTACACCTTC. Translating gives CASSSLGDSLGDRSLYGYTF.

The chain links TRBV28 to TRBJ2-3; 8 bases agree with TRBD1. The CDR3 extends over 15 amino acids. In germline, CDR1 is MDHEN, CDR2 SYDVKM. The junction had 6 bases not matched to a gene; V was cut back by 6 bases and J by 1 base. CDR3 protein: CASSQQGGGTDTQYF. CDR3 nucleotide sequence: TGTGCCAGCAGCCAACAGGGGGGTGGCACAGATACGCAGTATTTT.

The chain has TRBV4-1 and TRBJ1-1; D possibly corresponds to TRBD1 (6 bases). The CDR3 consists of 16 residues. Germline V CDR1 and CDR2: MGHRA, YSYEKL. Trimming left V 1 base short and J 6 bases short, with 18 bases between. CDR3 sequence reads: CASSQGGLQGIPEAFF. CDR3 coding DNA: TGCGCCAGCAGCCAAGGAGGCTTGCAGGGGATACCTGAAGCTTTCTTT.

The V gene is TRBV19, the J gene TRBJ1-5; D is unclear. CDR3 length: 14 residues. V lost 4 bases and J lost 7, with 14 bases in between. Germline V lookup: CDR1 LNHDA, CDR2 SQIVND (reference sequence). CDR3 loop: CASSTRGKGQPQHF. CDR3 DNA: TGTGCCAGTAGTACCCGGGGTAAGGGACAGCCCCAGCATTTT. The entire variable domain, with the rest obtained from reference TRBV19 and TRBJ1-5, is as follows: DGGITQSPKYLFRKEGQNVTLSCEQNLNHDAMYWYRQDPGQGLRLIYYSQIVNDFQKGDIAEGYSVSREKKESFPLTVTSAQKNPTAFYLCASSTRGKGQPQHFGDGTRLSIL.